One and the same sample provided the 21 T cell receptor beta chains below, sequenced in a study of T-cell reconstitution after alpha-beta-depleted transplantation in children. TCRbeta library preparation incorporated unique molecular identifiers. Using its own MiXCR run on the PCR reads, TCRdb lists one record per CDR3 protein. The sample contains some 240,000 distinct CDR3 sequences, 9.7% of which appear only once. This specimen was PBMCs from the stem cell graft donor, taken from the stem cell graft. The receptors were gathered from a human donor who donated a stem cell graft to a child with SCID.

The chain couples TRBV28 to TRBJ2-6, with D perhaps matching TRBD1 or TRBD2 (5 bases each). This CDR3 region has 19 residues. CDR1 is MDHEN and CDR2 is SYDVKM in the germline V gene. V lost 5 bases and J 0 bases, leaving 20 bases between the germline ends. CDR3 coding DNA: TGTGCCAGCAGTCCCCGGGACGAGAATTTTAGCTCTGGGGCCAACGTCCTGACTTTC. This codes for CASSPRDENFSSGANVLTF.

The sample holds a few counts of this clonotype. The J gene is TRBJ2-5, the V gene TRBV5-1; TRBD1 aligns across 8 bases. With V trimmed by 0 bases and J by 5 bases, 9 bases remained unmatched. This CDR3 has 16 residues. The germline V gene has CDR1 SGHRS and CDR2 YFSETQ. In nucleotides, the CDR3 is TGCGCCAGCAGCTTGGTTCGACAGGGGTTGGGGGAGACCCAGTACTTC. This sequence encodes CASSLVRQGLGETQYF. Combining the CDR3 with reference TRBV5-1 and TRBJ2-5 gives the whole variable domain KAGVTQTPRYLIKTRGQQVTLSCSPISGHRSVSWYQQTPGQGLQFLFEYFSETQRNKGNFPGRFSGRQFSNSRSEMNVSTLELGDSALYLCASSLVRQGLGETQYFGPGTRLLVL.

This clonotype was recorded at least ten times. The chain combines TRBV7-3 with TRBJ2-3, with TRBD2 matching over 10 bases. The germline V gene encodes CDR1 SGHTA and CDR2 FQGTGA. This CDR3 has 16 residues. The J segment lost 5 bases and the V segment lost 5 bases, leaving 10 bases of the junction unmatched. In nucleotides, the CDR3 is TGTGCCAGCAGCGGCAACATAGCGGGGGGTGTAGATACGCAGTATTTT. Amino acid sequence: CASSGNIAGGVDTQYF.

The chain uses TRBV29-1 and TRBJ2-7, with D unclear. Per germline, CDR1 SQVTM and CDR2 ANQGSEA. Trimming removed 1 base at V and 9 bases at J, with 22 bases between. The CDR3 runs to 15 residues. This chain's CDR3 is CSVEGSAGGIHGQYF. DNA of the CDR3: TGCAGCGTTGAAGGATCGGCTGGCGGAATCCACGGGCAGTACTTC.

The table lists this clonotype with many counts. The chain uses TRBV7-9 and TRBJ1-3; D call uncertain. V gave up 3 bases and J gave up 4 bases, with 10 bases separating them. CDR1 is SEHNR, CDR2 FQNEAQ, per germline (reference sequence). The CDR3 totals 14 residues. CDR3 region: CASSFSEGGNTIYF. The DNA for the CDR3 is TGTGCCAGCAGCTTTTCCGAAGGGGGAAACACCATATATTTT.

This clonotype was detected many times. This chain links TRBV5-1 with TRBJ1-1; tentative D call: TRBD1 (6 bases). Germline CDR1 and CDR2: SGHRS and YFSETQ. Trimming cost V 0 bases and J 7 bases, with 16 bases left between them. The CDR3 has 15 amino acids. CDR3 sequence (DNA): TGCGCCAGCAGCTTGGTTTCAGGGGCCCCCGATGAAGCTTTCTTT. It is translated as CASSLVSGAPDEAFF.

The table lists this clonotype with many counts. The genes are TRBV20-1 and TRBJ2-7; 8 nucleotides agree with TRBD1. Germline CDR1 and CDR2: DFQATT and SNEGSKA (reference sequence). The CDR3 covers 14 residues. Trimming removed 5 bases from V and 3 bases from J; junction bases left unmatched: 9. DNA of the CDR3: TGCAGTGCTTCCCTTGGGACAGGAGACTACGAGCAGTACTTC. Its translation is CSASLGTGDYEQYF.

The table lists this clonotype with many counts. The V and J genes are TRBV28 and TRBJ2-7; TRBD2 aligns across 11 bases. The CDR3 is made up of 20 amino acids. The ends lost 7 bases at V and 0 bases at J; junction bases unmatched: 20. CDR1 is MDHEN, CDR2 SYDVKM, per germline. CDR3 region: CASKAQNGTSGIILSYEQYF. The CDR3 DNA sequence: TGTGCCAGCAAGGCCCAGAACGGGACTAGCGGAATAATACTCTCCTACGAGCAGTACTTC.

This clonotype came up many times. The rearrangement links TRBV2 to TRBJ1-5; no definite D call. The germline gives CDR1 SNHLY, CDR2 FYNNEI. This CDR3 region has 12 residues. V was pared by 7 bases and J by 4 bases, with 8 bases between. CDR3 loop: CASTRPNQPQHF. The DNA for the CDR3 is TGTGCCAGCACCCGGCCAAATCAGCCCCAGCATTTT.

This clonotype came up many times. This sequence joins TRBV7-3 and TRBJ2-3; no clear D gene. CDR1 and CDR2 (germline): SGHTA, FQGTGA. The CDR3 has 14 residues. Deletions cut 3 bases from V and 2 bases from J, with 9 bases between. In nucleotides, the CDR3 is TGTGCCAGCAGCTTGGGGTATCCCACAGATACGCAGTATTTT. This codes for CASSLGYPTDTQYF. Filled out from reference TRBV7-3 and TRBJ2-3, the complete variable domain reads GAGVSQTPSNKVTEKGKYVELRCDPISGHTALYWYRQSLGQGPEFLIYFQGTGAADDSGLPNDRFFAVRPEGSVSTLKIQRTERGDSAVYLCASSLGYPTDTQYFGPGTRLTVL.

CDR3 residues: CAISESGTGTTDTQYF. The CDR3 nucleotides read TGTGCCATCAGTGAGTCCGGGACAGGGACCACAGATACGCAGTATTTT. The chain uses TRBV10-3 and TRBJ2-3, with 9 nucleotides matching TRBD1. The germline gives CDR1 ENHRY, CDR2 SYGVKD. This CDR3 is 16 amino acids long. V trimming: 0 bases; J trimming: 2 bases; junction bases outside the gene matches: 3.

There are many counts of this clonotype. One end of the junction is discordant with germline, which a read error may explain. This sequence joins TRBV18 and TRBJ1-1; D might be TRBD1 (5 bases). This CDR3 has 13 residues. CDR1 and CDR2 from the germline V gene are KGHSH and LQKENI. The CDR3 protein is CASSGELNTEAFF. The CDR3 bases are TGTGCCAGCTCGGGGGAACTGAATACTGAAGCTTTCTTT.

CDR3 loop: CAWSSGVEQYF. In DNA form, the CDR3 reads TGTGCCTGGAGTTCTGGGGTCGAGCAGTACTTC. This chain links TRBV30 with TRBJ2-7; D not resolved. In germline, CDR1 is GTSNPN, CDR2 SVGIG (reference sequence). V was clipped by 2 bases and J by 6 bases, with 8 bases between them. The CDR3 has 11 amino acids.

This clonotype was recorded a few times. The CDR3 spells CASSLEGDQPQHF. CDR3 nucleotide sequence: TGTGCCAGCAGTTTAGAAGGGGATCAGCCCCAGCATTTT. This chain links TRBV12-3 or TRBV12-4 with TRBJ1-5; D perhaps matches TRBD1 (5 bases). This CDR3 spans 13 amino acids. The V gene lost 1 base and the J gene lost 5 bases, with 6 bases spanning the gap.

Ten or more counts support this clonotype. The chain has TRBV5-1 and TRBJ1-3; D not certain. The CDR3 has 16 amino acids. Per the germline V gene, CDR1 is SGHRS and CDR2 is YFSETQ. Trimming took off 4 bases at V and 0 bases at J, with 14 bases between the two ends. The CDR3 reads CASSPGGLSSGNTIYF. CDR3 nucleotide sequence: TGCGCCAGCAGCCCAGGCGGGCTTAGCTCTGGAAACACCATATATTTT. Drawing the rest from reference TRBV5-1 and TRBJ1-3, the complete variable domain is KAGVTQTPRYLIKTRGQQVTLSCSPISGHRSVSWYQQTPGQGLQFLFEYFSETQRNKGNFPGRFSGRQFSNSRSEMNVSTLELGDSALYLCASSPGGLSSGNTIYFGEGSWLTVV.

The chain links TRBV29-1 to TRBJ2-3; no clear D. The germline CDR1 and CDR2 sequences are SQVTM and ANQGSEA. The CDR3 sequence is 12 residues long. Trimming shortened V by 4 bases and J by 0 bases, and 5 bases separated the two germline ends. The CDR3 DNA reads TGCAGCGTTGTCGCTAGCACAGATACGCAGTATTTT. This translates into CSVVASTDTQYF.

This clonotype occurred once. The J gene is TRBJ1-5, the V gene TRBV27; the D gene is possibly TRBD1 (5 bases). CDR1 is MNHEY and CDR2 is SMNVEV in the germline V gene (reference sequence). The germline V and J ends were trimmed by 10 bases and 4 bases, with 17 bases remaining between them. This CDR3 contains 14 residues. CDR3 region: CATLTRQPNQPQHF. The CDR3 nucleotides read TGTGCCACTTTAACCCGACAGCCGAATCAGCCCCAGCATTTT.

In nucleotides, the CDR3 is TGCAGTGCTAGACTAGTTGATGAGCAGTTCTTC. Its translation: CSARLVDEQFF. V and J are TRBV20-1 and TRBJ2-1; D remains ambiguous. Trimming removed 2 bases at V and 8 bases at J, with 7 bases between. CDR3 length equals 11 residues. Germline V gene sequence: CDR1 DFQATT, CDR2 SNEGSKA (reference sequence).

Many counts were recorded for this clonotype. V gene TRBV7-2 combines with J gene TRBJ2-2, with D perhaps matching TRBD1 (6 bases). The CDR3 runs 14 residues. V dropped 5 bases and J dropped 4 bases, with 11 bases sitting between them. Germline CDR1 SGHTA, CDR2 FQGNSA. CDR3 amino acids: CASSPQGITGELFF. The CDR3 region has the DNA TGTGCCAGCAGCCCGCAGGGGATCACCGGGGAGCTGTTTTTT.

This clonotype was seen repeatedly, ten times or more. The chain has TRBV12-3 or TRBV12-4 and TRBJ2-7; possible D gene TRBD2, 5 bases. The CDR3 totals 12 residues. V shed 4 bases and J shed 4 bases, with 8 bases lying between them. Here the CDR3 reads CASSSGIYEQYF. The CDR3 region has the DNA TGTGCCAGCAGTTCCGGGATTTACGAGCAGTACTTC.

This clonotype was detected ten times or more. No DNA is shown, since the ends of the CDR3 on it are uncertain; the CDR3 is the one TCRdb lists. The V gene is TRBV20-1, the J gene TRBJ2-1; the D segment call TRBD1 is taken from the table without a DNA check. Germline V gene data show CDR1 as DFQATT and CDR2 as SNEGSKA (reference sequence). The CDR3 has 14 residues if both end residues are counted. This CDR3 reads CSTSGGGFLDEQFF.